This paragraph covers one T cell receptor beta chain sequence. The sample originates from a study of cytomegalovirus exposure and HLA in healthy donors. A multiplex PCR was run with 60 Vbeta primers and 13 Jbeta primers. Assay used: immunoSEQ multiplex PCR; TCRdb lists only in-frame clones, some missing. The sample consists of 99,000 or so clones, around 86% of them appearing once. The CDR3 is 17 residues long. CDR1 and CDR2 (germline): LNHDA, SQIVND (reference sequence). V lost 1 base and J lost 3, with 16 bases in between. The chain employs TRBV19 and TRBJ1-5, with a tentative D call TRBD1 (6 bases). This receptor was obtained from a female donor in good health and CMV-seropositive. The sample comprised PBMCs. In DNA, the CDR3 is TGTGCCAGTAGTATAGCTCGGCAGGGGATGGCCAATCAGCCCCAGCATTTT. This codes for CASSIARQGMANQPQHF.